The next 7 T cell receptor beta chains were all read from a single sample in a study of CXCR3-negative and CXCR3-positive naive CD8 T cells. Libraries were UMI-labeled 5' RACE TRB cDNA. With the 5' RACE reads reprocessed, TCRdb shows one record per CDR3 protein and no DNA. This sample carries over 100,000 distinct CDR3 sequences, with approximately 0.4% going to the ten biggest clones. No antigens are known for them. Study-level results: Greater hydrophobicity was found in TRB CDR3s of CXCR3-positive naive cells than of CXCR3-negative naive cells.

Sequencing used naive CXCR3+ CD8+ T cells from blood. Subset meaning: CD45RO-CCR7+CD27+CD95- naive CD8+ T cells expressing CXCR3 (TNR3+). The receptors were gathered from a human donor in good health. Some clones in this sample may be carry-over from other donors' samples.

The rearrangement links TRBV29-1 to TRBJ2-1; TCRdb calls TRBD1, which cannot be checked without DNA. The length of the CDR3 is 12 residues. CDR1 and CDR2 (germline): SQVTM, ANQGSEA. The CDR3 loop reads CSVVWTGGEQFF.

The chain has TRBV10-3 and TRBJ2-1; TCRdb's D call, TRBD1, is unchecked because there is no DNA. The CDR3 sequence is 12 residues long. The germline V gene has CDR1 ENHRY and CDR2 SYGVKD. The CDR3 is CAIRTGTDEQFF.

V usage is TRBV20-1 and J usage is TRBJ2-3; TCRdb proposes TRBD1, but this gene call is untestable without DNA. The germline gives CDR1 DFQATT, CDR2 SNEGSKA (reference sequence). This CDR3 has 15 amino acids. The chain's CDR3 is CSAILGQGFTDTQYF.

The J gene is TRBJ2-1, the V gene TRBV23-1; there is no DNA to check the TCRdb D call of TRBD1. TRBV23-1 is an ORF; its function is uncertain. This CDR3 contains 21 residues. CDR3 region: CASSHLLGERRGQGVSNEQFF.

The rearrangement uses TRBV3-1 and TRBJ1-2; TCRdb reports TRBD1, a call that lacks DNA to check it against. Germline CDR1 and CDR2: LGHDT and YNNKEL (reference sequence). The CDR3 extends over 16 amino acids. CDR3 residues: CASSQVTGTALYGYTF.

This sequence joins TRBV4-3 and TRBJ2-3; TCRdb names TRBD2, which stays unverified in the absence of DNA. The V gene's germline CDR1 is LGHNA and CDR2 YSLEER. The CDR3 is 16 residues long. This CDR3 is CASSQDTIGPTDTQYF.

This chain connects TRBV4-1 to TRBJ2-1; TCRdb picks TRBD2, but there is no DNA to check that call. The CDR3 has 17 residues. Germline CDR1 reads MGHRA; CDR2 reads YSYEKL. CDR3 sequence reads: CASSPYPGGGPINGQFF.